In its sample, the clone carrying this T cell receptor beta chain was seen once. The CDR3 runs to 15 residues. CDR1 and CDR2 (germline): SGHRS, YFSETQ. Deletions cut 4 bases from V and 4 bases from J, with 14 bases between. The data were obtained in a study of regulatory T cells in long-lasting Graves disease. Combining iRepertoire HTBI primers with Arm-PCR of CDR3 regions, the authors built TCR beta libraries. One entry per CDR3 protein, called by TCRdb with MiXCR from the multiplex PCR reads. The sample lists about 540,000 distinct CDR3 sequences, 13% occurring once. Indicated time point: newly diagnosed GD, antithyroid drugs for less than 3 months. PBMC-extracted RNA yielded the TCR library. The diagnosis of Graves' disease used American Thyroid Association guidelines. The sample also formed part of further work on T cells in Graves' hyperthyroidism and ophthalmopathy.

This TCR came from a young man with Graves disease. The rearrangement links TRBV5-1 to TRBJ1-4; D is ambiguous. The input for sequencing was peripheral blood mononuclear cells (PBMCs), taken at new diagnosis, from a patient treated with antithyroid drugs. CDR3 in amino acids: CASSPAAGYNEKLFF. The CDR3 bases are TGCGCCAGCAGCCCGGCGGCGGGATATAATGAAAAACTGTTTTTT. The full variable domain, completed using reference TRBV5-1 and TRBJ1-4, is KAGVTQTPRYLIKTRGQQVTLSCSPISGHRSVSWYQQTPGQGLQFLFEYFSETQRNKGNFPGRFSGRQFSNSRSEMNVSTLELGDSALYLCASSPAAGYNEKLFFGSGTQLSVL.